The 25 T cell receptor beta chains listed next were all sequenced from one sample in a study of blood T cells in healthy people across ages. It was with a sample-barcoded 5' primer and a J-beta primer mix that a second PCR of roughly 7 to 11 cycles was run. TCRdb called the 5' RACE reads again in MiXCR, with one record for every CDR3 protein. The sample yields more than 900,000 distinct CDR3 sequences, 25% seen once. The data also belong to a second study, concerning T cells of mothers and their children.

Sequencing was carried out using blood. The receptors come from a girl aged 2-15 years in good health.

This clonotype was seen at least ten times. The chain recombines TRBV29-1 with TRBJ2-1; 9 bases are shared with TRBD2. After removal of 4 bases from V and 7 bases from J, the junction contained 8 bases not matched to a gene. The CDR3 is 14 amino acids. Per the germline V gene, CDR1 is SQVTM and CDR2 is ANQGSEA. The CDR3 spells CSVVMLAGRNEQFF. DNA of the CDR3: TGCAGCGTTGTAATGCTAGCGGGGCGGAATGAGCAGTTCTTC.

The V call is TRBV12-3 or TRBV12-4, the J call TRBJ1-3, with no clear D. The CDR3 contains 12 residues. V lost 1 base, J lost 6 bases, and 4 bases lay in between. The CDR3 DNA reads TGTGCCAGCAGTTTAGACACAAACACCATATATTTT. This encodes CASSLDTNTIYF.

This clonotype has a handful of counts. The chain has TRBV29-1 and TRBJ1-2, with D possibly TRBD1 on 6 matching bases. The CDR3 has 14 residues. V dropped 5 bases and J dropped 4 bases, with 17 bases sitting between them. The germline gives CDR1 SQVTM, CDR2 ANQGSEA. Written as DNA, the CDR3 is TGCAGCGTTCTGGACAGTGAAGAGGGCTATGGCTACACCTTC. Translated: CSVLDSEEGYGYTF.

The chain couples TRBV2 to TRBJ2-1, with D unresolved. The CDR3 loop spans 14 amino acids. With 5 bases removed from V and 3 bases from J, the gap between germline ends came to 11 bases. CDR1 and CDR2 from the germline V gene are SNHLY and FYNNEI. The DNA for the CDR3 is TGTGCCAGCAGTCCGGAAATCCTCTACAATGAGCAGTTCTTC. Residues: CASSPEILYNEQFF.

This sequence joins TRBV29-1 and TRBJ2-1, with a possible D match to TRBD1 (5 bases). The tail of the sequence fits TRBJ2-5 better, so the J call may be wrong. Germline CDR1 reads SQVTM; CDR2 reads ANQGSEA. This CDR3 is 12 amino acids long. CDR3 sequence (DNA): TGCAGCGTTGCGATCTGGACAATGACCCAGTACTTC. As protein: CSVAIWTMTQYF.

The chain couples TRBV13 to TRBJ1-1; D is ambiguous. The CDR3 runs 11 residues. Germline V CDR1 and CDR2: PRHDT, FYEKMQ (reference sequence). The V and J ends lost 6 bases and 7 bases respectively, with 9 bases between them. Here the CDR3 reads CASREGGEAFF. In DNA, the CDR3 is TGTGCCAGCAGAGAGGGCGGTGAAGCTTTCTTT. Full variable domain (outside the CDR3, taken from reference TRBV13 and TRBJ1-1): AAGVIQSPRHLIKEKRETATLKCYPIPRHDTVYWYQQGPGQDPQFLISFYEKMQSDKGSIPDRFSAQQFSDYHSELNMSSLELGDSALYFCASREGGEAFFGQGTRLTVV.

The genes are TRBV9 and TRBJ2-6, with 8 positions matching TRBD1. The germline gives CDR1 SGDLS, CDR2 YYNGEE. The V and J ends lost 0 bases and 1 base, in that order; junction bases with no gene match: 9. This CDR3 has 19 amino acids. This CDR3 is CASSVGKGTGISGANVLTF. The DNA for the CDR3 is TGTGCCAGCAGCGTAGGTAAGGGGACAGGCATATCTGGGGCCAACGTCCTGACTTTC.

Only a few counts were recorded for this clonotype. The chain carries TRBV28 and TRBJ2-7; TRBD1 aligns across 9 bases. The CDR3 totals 13 residues. Germline V lookup: CDR1 MDHEN, CDR2 SYDVKM. The ends lost 7 bases at V and 4 bases at J; junction bases unmatched: 5. The CDR3 bases are TGTGCCAGCACCTACAGGGGGCTGTACGAGCAGTACTTC. This encodes CASTYRGLYEQYF.

This clonotype occurred a few times. V gene TRBV29-1 combines with J gene TRBJ1-3; D call uncertain. The V end was cut by 4 bases, the J end by 8 bases, with 9 bases between. Germline CDR1 is SQVTM and CDR2 is ANQGSEA. This CDR3 comprises 11 residues. In nucleotides, the CDR3 is TGCAGCGTTGGCGACGGGTACACCATATATTTT. As protein: CSVGDGYTIYF.

This clonotype was found a few times. The rearrangement links TRBV6-4 to TRBJ2-1, with D possibly matching TRBD2 (5 bases). Germline CDR1 MRHNA, CDR2 SNTAGT. Trimming pared 6 bases from V and 8 bases from J, leaving 14 bases between. The CDR3 loop spans 13 amino acids. CDR3 sequence reads: CASREGPGDEQFF. CDR3 sequence (DNA): TGTGCCAGCAGAGAAGGACCCGGGGATGAGCAGTTCTTC.

There are a few counts of this clonotype. The genes are TRBV12-3 or TRBV12-4 and TRBJ2-1; 8 bases fit TRBD2. Trimming took 6 bases from V and 7 from J; bases not matched to a gene: 11. This CDR3 comprises 15 residues. DNA for the CDR3: TGTGCCAGCAGCCTAAATAGCGGGACGCCTAATGAGCAGTTCTTC. It codes for CASSLNSGTPNEQFF.

This clonotype has a handful of counts. The chain links TRBV9 to TRBJ1-1; D gene uncertain. Germline CDR1 is SGDLS and CDR2 is YYNGEE. This CDR3 comprises 14 residues. The ends were cut back, 3 bases at V and 1 base at J, with 10 bases in the middle. CDR3 DNA: TGTGCCAGCAGCGACCTCTCTGCGAACACTGAAGCTTTCTTT. Translating gives CASSDLSANTEAFF.

In its sample, this clonotype was seen a few times. The chain has TRBV6-5 and TRBJ2-1; D not certain. Germline V lookup: CDR1 MNHEY, CDR2 SVGAGI. Trimming removed 8 bases from V and 3 bases from J, with 11 bases in between. This CDR3 has 13 residues. CDR3 nucleotides: TGTGCCAGCTCGCGGATCTACTACAATGAGCAGTTCTTC. Protein: CASSRIYYNEQFF.

This clonotype was counted only a few times. The CDR3 DNA sequence: TGTGCCAGCAGTCGGGGGCTCCGTCTTAACATCGCAACTAATGAAAAACTGTTTTTT. This encodes CASSRGLRLNIATNEKLFF. This sequence joins TRBV6-2 or TRBV6-3 and TRBJ1-4, with a tentative D call TRBD1 (6 bases). V lost 5 bases, J lost 0 bases, and 22 bases lay in between. This CDR3 contains 19 residues. The germline V gene has CDR1 MNHEY and CDR2 SVGEGT.

The V gene is TRBV5-1, the J gene TRBJ1-6, with D perhaps TRBD1 (6 bases). The CDR3 is made up of 16 amino acids. V was clipped by 4 bases and J by 7 bases, with 18 bases between them. Germline loops: CDR1 SGHRS, CDR2 YFSETQ. CDR3 sequence reads: CASSVQGRLNNSPLHF. CDR3 DNA: TGCGCCAGCAGCGTACAGGGAAGATTGAACAATTCACCCCTCCACTTT. The whole variable domain, filled in from reference TRBV5-1 and TRBJ1-6, reads KAGVTQTPRYLIKTRGQQVTLSCSPISGHRSVSWYQQTPGQGLQFLFEYFSETQRNKGNFPGRFSGRQFSNSRSEMNVSTLELGDSALYLCASSVQGRLNNSPLHFGNGTRLTVT.

J is TRBJ1-3 and V is TRBV6-6; TRBD1 might be the D (5 bases). The CDR3 contains 15 residues. The germline gives CDR1 MNHNY, CDR2 SVGAGI (reference sequence). V lost 0 bases to trimming and J lost 3 bases, with 9 bases between them. The CDR3 sequence: CASSYSTDLGNTIYF. Here the CDR3 DNA reads TGTGCCAGCAGTTACTCGACAGACCTTGGAAACACCATATATTTT.

The rearrangement joins TRBV4-1 to TRBJ1-4; 7 bases are shared with TRBD1. V trimming: 4 bases; J trimming: 6 bases; junction bases outside the gene matches: 8. From germline, CDR1 is MGHRA and CDR2 YSYEKL. There are 15 residues in the CDR3. In DNA form, the CDR3 reads TGCGCCAGCAGCCCTCTACAGGGGCTATATGAAAAACTGTTTTTT. This encodes CASSPLQGLYEKLFF.

This chain connects TRBV6-5 to TRBJ2-5; 11 bases line up with TRBD2. Germline CDR1 reads MNHEY; CDR2 reads SVGAGI. V was clipped by 6 bases and J by 4 bases; unmatched bases: 7. CDR3 size: 15 residues. The DNA of the CDR3 is TGTGCCAGCAGGCTACTAGCGGGAGAGGGAGAGACCCAGTACTTC. It yields the protein CASRLLAGEGETQYF.

The chain employs TRBV9 and TRBJ1-2, with D possibly being TRBD1 (6 bases). Germline-derived CDR1 and CDR2 are SGDLS and YYNGEE. The V gene lost 0 bases and the J gene lost 6 bases, with 21 bases spanning the gap. This CDR3 spans 17 amino acids. CDR3 nucleotide sequence: TGTGCCAGCAGCGTAGACCCGATGATGGAACAGGGCCATGGCTACACCTTC. Translating gives CASSVDPMMEQGHGYTF.

This clonotype was detected many times. The chain uses TRBV29-1 and TRBJ1-1; the D gene is possibly TRBD1 (5 bases). Looked up from germline, CDR1 is SQVTM and CDR2 is ANQGSEA. The CDR3 contains 11 residues. V dropped 4 bases and J dropped 5 bases, with 8 bases sitting between them. The CDR3 loop is CSVGRGTEAFF. CDR3 sequence (DNA): TGCAGCGTTGGGAGGGGAACTGAAGCTTTCTTT.

This rearrangement joins TRBV20-1 to TRBJ2-7, with unresolved D. The V end was cut by 6 bases, the J end by 3 bases, with 9 bases between. The CDR3 is made up of 11 amino acids. Germline V gene data show CDR1 as DFQATT and CDR2 as SNEGSKA (reference sequence). Here the CDR3 reads CSARLIYEQYF. In nucleotides, the CDR3 is TGCAGTGCGAGGCTAATCTACGAGCAGTACTTC.

The chain links TRBV5-1 to TRBJ2-7; TRBD2 matches at 8 bases. The CDR3 contains 14 residues. The ends lost 2 bases at V and 4 bases at J; junction bases unmatched: 5. Germline V lookup: CDR1 SGHRS, CDR2 YFSETQ. The DNA of the CDR3 is TGCGCCAGCAGCTTAGCGGGGGATGGGTACGAGCAGTACTTC. This codes for CASSLAGDGYEQYF.

This clonotype was seen more than once but under ten times. This sequence joins TRBV7-6 and TRBJ2-5; 13 nucleotides match TRBD2. Germline CDR1 and CDR2: SGHVS and FNYEAQ. Trimming removed 5 bases from V and 4 bases from J; junction bases left unmatched: 7. The CDR3 is made up of 16 amino acids. This chain's CDR3 is CASSPRLAGGVETQYF. The CDR3 DNA follows: TGTGCCAGCAGCCCGCGACTAGCGGGAGGAGTAGAGACCCAGTACTTC.

The rearrangement uses TRBV14 and TRBJ2-3; D remains ambiguous. V lost 3 bases, J lost 0 bases, and 13 bases lay in between. This CDR3 is 16 amino acids long. The germline CDR1 and CDR2 sequences are SGHDN and FVKESK. The CDR3, as DNA: TGTGCCAGCAGCCATATGACCTTCTCTAGCACAGATACGCAGTATTTT. This gives the protein CASSHMTFSSTDTQYF.

This clonotype was seen only a few times. This chain uses TRBV20-1 with TRBJ1-1; the D gene is possibly TRBD1 (5 bases). The CDR3 is 11 residues long. CDR1 DFQATT and CDR2 SNEGSKA come from the germline V gene (reference sequence). V gave up 5 bases and J gave up 7 bases, with 11 bases separating them. In nucleotides, the CDR3 is TGCAGTGCTCCGGTAGACAGTGAAGCTTTCTTT. It codes for CSAPVDSEAFF.